This T cell receptor beta chain was recovered during a study of identical twins. Study-wide results and limits: Monozygotic twin pairs showed more out-of-frame TCR alpha sharing than models estimated. Twin pairs had excess sharing that was weaker in beta out-of-frame sequences.

At least ten counts were recorded for this clonotype. The antigen remains undetermined. The CDR3 extends over 16 amino acids. J gave up 6 bases and V 6 bases, and 7 bases lay outside the gene matches. MiXCR was run by TCRdb on the 5' RACE reads, yielding one entry per CDR3 protein. The table lists some 500,000 distinct CDR3 sequences, approximately 9.6% of them singletons. The data also belong to a second study, concerning yellow fever vaccine responses in identical twins.

The specimen was PBMCs. The rearrangement joins TRBV12-3 or TRBV12-4 to TRBJ2-1; 14 nucleotides line up with TRBD2. The TCR comes from a woman younger than 30 in good health. The CDR3 nucleotides are TGTGCCAGCAGCCGACTAGCGGGAGGGCCCTCCAATGAGCAGTTCTTC. Amino acid sequence: CASSRLAGGPSNEQFF.